This T cell receptor beta chain is drawn from a study of response to subunit inactivated influenza vaccine. The study, taken as a whole, reports: Few additional T cells are recruited per seasonal influenza vaccination, authors suggested.

TCRdb fed the RT-PCR reads into MiXCR, producing one record per CDR3 protein. The data show hundreds of thousands of distinct CDR3 sequences, with 6.5% to 8% seen just once and about an eighth held by the top ten. The germline gives CDR1 LGHDT, CDR2 YNNKEL (reference sequence). The CDR3 is 16 residues long. The V gene end was trimmed by 0 bases and the J gene end by 3 bases; junction bases not matched to a gene: 4. With regard to this clonotype: The antigen is not known.

The rearrangement joins TRBV3-1 to TRBJ2-5; 10 nucleotides agree with TRBD2. The TCR sequence derives from a man between 50 and 75 years old who received an inactivated influenza vaccine. The source was PBMCs from blood, collected less than 30 months after vaccination. The CDR3 bases are TGTGCCAGCAGCCAAGATGGGCTAGCGGGAGAAGAGACCCAGTACTTC. Translation: CASSQDGLAGEETQYF.